This T cell receptor beta chain was retrieved from a study of blood T cells in healthy people across ages. CDR1 is LNHDA, CDR2 SQIVND, per germline (reference sequence). The V and J ends lost 3 bases and 8 bases respectively, with 8 bases between them. The CDR3 runs to 13 residues. Worth noting for this clonotype: Its antigen is as yet unknown.

Study-wide results and limits: Expanded clonotype shifts may have been confounded, as the donors had an unknown CMV status.

Healthy Russian Caucasian donors spanned ages roughly 6 to 100 years. Primers used in a second PCR of about 7 to 12 cycles were a sample-barcoded 5' primer and a J-beta primer mix. Tags on each cDNA molecule came from a template-switch adaptor with 12 random nucleotides. Using its own MiXCR run on the 5' RACE reads, TCRdb lists one record per CDR3 protein. Among about 800,000 distinct CDR3 sequences listed, about 25% were seen once. These records were also assigned to another study, of T cells of mothers and their children. That report adds: Per child, 2.5 million to 3.5 million TCR beta CDR3 reads were obtained, against over 9 million per mother.

This chain links TRBV19 with TRBJ1-6; D is unclear. The TCR originated in a boy younger than 18 in good health. Sequenced sample: blood. The CDR3 region is CASSIGPYSPLHF. The CDR3 nucleotides read TGTGCCAGTAGTATCGGACCCTATTCACCCCTCCACTTT.